Shown below are 5 T cell receptor beta chains from a single sample sequenced in a study of spatial heterogeneity in lung cancer. Study results and caveats: One measure, the expanded intratumoral alpha and beta TCR count, tracked tumor mutation counts.

Which antigens these TCRs recognize remains unknown. Time point denoted: sample taken at primary tumor resection. One entry per CDR3 protein, called by TCRdb with MiXCR from the 5' RACE reads. Of over a thousand distinct CDR3 sequences listed, approximately 14% are singletons. Here the sequenced sample was lung tumor tissue, taken at surgery. The source is a male donor with early-stage non-small cell lung cancer.

This clonotype is medium-sized in the sample. This beta chain is off target for a library built for alpha chains, so its abundance means little. The rearrangement links TRBV20-1 to TRBJ2-1; 8 bases map to TRBD1. The CDR3 runs 14 residues. V dropped 5 bases and J dropped 0; count of bases not matched to a gene: 3. The V gene's germline CDR1 is DFQATT and CDR2 SNEGSKA (reference sequence). The CDR3 loop is CSASGTGSYNEQFF. The CDR3 DNA reads as TGCAGTGCTTCCGGGACAGGCTCCTACAATGAGCAGTTCTTC.

In this sample, this clonotype is medium-sized. The size of this beta chain means little, since it is a stray read in a library made for alpha chains. The V gene is TRBV6-5, the J gene TRBJ1-6; D gene ambiguous. Trimming removed 8 bases at V and 13 bases at J, with 18 bases between. The CDR3 is made up of 13 amino acids. Germline-derived CDR1 and CDR2 are MNHEY and SVGAGI. The CDR3 nucleotides read TGTGCCAGCTACAGTACCCTAGTGGGGCCCCTCCACTTT. Translating gives CASYSTLVGPLHF.

This clonotype qualifies as medium-sized. Little can be read into the size of this beta chain, an off-target read in a library designed for alpha chains. The V gene is TRBV24-1, the J gene TRBJ2-5, with TRBD2 matching 7 bases. The CDR3 runs to 14 residues. The V gene's germline CDR1 is KGHDR and CDR2 SFDVKD. Trimming cost V 5 bases and J 4 bases; bases outside gene matches: 6. The CDR3, as DNA: TGTGCCACCAGTGCGGGGGGAGGAGTAGAGACCCAGTACTTC. Amino acid sequence: CATSAGGGVETQYF.

On this clonotype: This beta chain represents an off-target read in a library built for alpha chains; its size is of limited meaning. The rearrangement joins TRBV7-2 to TRBJ2-3; D could derive from TRBD1 or TRBD2 (6 bases each). CDR3 length equals 13 residues. V lost 11 bases to trimming and J lost 6 bases, with 18 bases between them. Germline CDR1 is SGHTA and CDR2 is FQGNSA. The CDR3 reads CASARWGADTQYF. The CDR3 DNA follows: TGTGCCTCAGCTCGGTGGGGGGCGGATACGCAGTATTTT.

This clonotype has ten or more counts. Being off target in a library aimed at alpha chains, this beta chain has a size of little meaning. This rearrangement joins TRBV6-5 to TRBJ1-2, with TRBD1 as a possible D gene (6 bases). The V end was cut by 1 base, the J end by 6 bases, with 12 bases between. CDR3 length equals 14 residues. Germline V lookup: CDR1 MNHEY, CDR2 SVGAGI. For the CDR3, the DNA is TGTGCCAGCAGTTACTACTTGGAGGGGGATGGCTACACCTTC. Its translation is CASSYYLEGDGYTF.